Included here is one TCR beta chain sequence, with context. Its antigen has not been determined. Base qualities were left out, and no much larger clone turns up one base away. This sample stems from a study of regulatory dendritic cells for organ transplantation (dated by TCRdb to 2016 to 2017). General notes on the study: Monocytes were cultured with vitamin D3 on days 0 and 4 and with IL-10 on day 4 to generate regulatory dendritic cells. On day 6, LPS was added to the DC cultures to test how the DCs responded to a strong maturation-inducing agent. Before and after allostimulation with regulatory or mature dendritic cells, TCRbeta repertoires were sequenced from sorted naive and memory CD4+ and CD8+ T cells. Here is what the overall study found, with its caveats: Among the resting subsets, memory CD8+ T cells contained the most alloreactive TCR clonotypes. The authors pointed out considerable heterogeneity between individuals in the alloreactive memory CD8+ T cell pool, and only a couple of subjects were sequenced. Highly diverse repertoires were observed in naive CD4+ and CD8+ T cells, whereas lower diversity was observed in memory cells, and the most oligoclonal repertoires were found in memory CD8+ cells. Allostimulation expanded memory CD8+ clones in both subjects, but regulatory dendritic cells appeared to induce more limited expansion than mature dendritic cells.

A multiplexed two-step PCR with Vbeta-specific forward primers and Jbeta-specific reverse primers was used to amplify the TCRbeta CDR3 regions. Through the immunoSEQ service, the TCRbeta libraries were run on an Illumina instrument for sequencing. The authors' pipeline ran thus. IMGT annotation was used to assign V, D and J genes, and synthetic CDR3 analogues were used to correct the counts for multiplex PCR bias. Repertoire clonality was computed in the immunoSEQ Analyzer as one minus normalized Shannon entropy. Clonal expansion was defined by Fisher's exact test with Benjamini-Hochberg false discovery rate control, using two-tailed P<0.01. The source is immuneACCESS, and TCRdb retained only in-frame sequences with V and J called. Part of the clones is not carried over; for the studies checked, unresolved V genes explain less than half of this, and the remainder is unexplained. D and trimming come from the DNA, and the V and J calls and clone size come from that table. This sample has over 20,000 clones in its table, and approximately 85% of those were observed once. The top ten constitute approximately 0.68% of the sample.

The CDR3 goes from the cysteine to the phenylalanine over 16 residues. Just CDR3 DNA is preserved here, 48 bases in frame from base 1. CDR1 and CDR2, per the germline V gene, are LGHNA and YNFKEQ. The germline V and J ends show losses of 2 bases and 2 bases respectively, and no gene match explains 8 bases of the junction. Sorted T cell subsets were CFSE-labeled and co-cultured for 4 to 5 days with allogeneic regulatory or mature dendritic cells at a 1:10 DC:T ratio. FACS was used to sort CD4+ or CD8+ cells into naive T cells, defined as CD45RA+, and memory T cells, defined as CD45RO+. A couple of healthy control subjects provided the T cells used for TCR sequencing. The Qiagen DNeasy Blood & Tissue Kit was used to extract genomic DNA.

This clonotype was sampled from a human donor in good health. Material: naive CD4+ T cells from blood cultured with regulatory dendritic cells. Read against the paper, the sample's cell subset or site label means: CD45RA+ naive T cells. This chain is built from TRBV4-2 and TRBJ1-2, and TRBD1 aligns with 7 junction nucleotides. Read as DNA, the sequence is TGTGCCAGCAGCCAACTTACGGGACAGAGGAACTATGGCTACACCTTC. Translation gives CASSQLTGQRNYGYTF.